Presented here are 8 T cell receptor beta chains from one specimen sequenced in a study of glioma-infiltrating T cells after dendritic cell vaccination. The repertoire was sequenced with immunoSEQ multiplex PCR; TCRdb's copy has only in-frame clones and lacks some. The repertoire has under 100,000 clones, roughly 90% of them found once; the top ten carry approximately 2.9%. The starting material was blood, obtained before dendritic cell vaccination. Every receptor here comes from a human donor with glioblastoma.

This chain links TRBV13 with TRBJ2-4; 9 positions match TRBD1. Germline V gene sequence: CDR1 PRHDT, CDR2 FYEKMQ (reference sequence). The CDR3 runs to 14 residues. V lost 3 bases and J lost 6; bases outside the gene matches: 3. This CDR3 reads CASSFNRGLNIQYF. CDR3 nucleotide sequence: TGTGCCAGCAGCTTTAACAGGGGGCTAAACATTCAGTACTTC.

The chain couples TRBV10-3 to TRBJ2-1; 11 bases map to TRBD2. This CDR3 is 16 amino acids long. The V and J ends lost 4 bases and 0 bases, in that order; junction bases with no gene match: 2. Germline CDR1 is ENHRY and CDR2 is SYGVKD. CDR3 sequence: CAISGLAGISYNEQFF. CDR3 coding DNA: TGTGCCATCAGTGGACTAGCGGGGATCTCCTACAATGAGCAGTTCTTC.

The gene calls are TRBV6-1 and TRBJ1-2; a weak D match, TRBD1 (5 bases). CDR1 and CDR2 from the germline V gene are MNHNS and SASEGT. The CDR3 length is 14 residues. Trimming removed 4 bases at V and 3 bases at J, with 12 bases between. The CDR3 DNA sequence: TGTGCCAGCAGTGGCTCGGCGGGGGACTATGGCTACACCTTC. This encodes CASSGSAGDYGYTF.

This chain connects TRBV5-1 to TRBJ1-4, with D uncertain. The CDR3 runs 15 residues. V was shortened by 2 bases and J by 4 bases, with 12 bases between the two germline ends. CDR1 and CDR2 from the germline V gene are SGHRS and YFSETQ. The CDR3, as DNA: TGCGCCAGCAGCTTCAGGCAGCCTAATAATGAAAAACTGTTTTTT. Its protein product is CASSFRQPNNEKLFF. Looking up the rest from reference TRBV5-1 and TRBJ1-4 gives the full variable domain: KAGVTQTPRYLIKTRGQQVTLSCSPISGHRSVSWYQQTPGQGLQFLFEYFSETQRNKGNFPGRFSGRQFSNSRSEMNVSTLELGDSALYLCASSFRQPNNEKLFFGSGTQLSVL.

CDR3 loop: CASSGGTSGGLDEQYF. CDR3 coding DNA: TGCGCCAGCAGTGGGGGGACTAGCGGGGGCCTCGACGAGCAGTACTTC. The rearrangement links TRBV10-2 to TRBJ2-7, with 14 bases identical to TRBD2. Trimming took 4 bases from V and 5 from J; bases not matched to a gene: 7. The germline V gene has CDR1 WSHSY and CDR2 SAAADI. The CDR3 is 16 residues long.

The CDR3: CASSLTKNTAYEQYF. In DNA form, the CDR3 reads TGTGCCAGCAGCCTTACTAAGAACACCGCCTACGAGCAGTACTTC. The chain combines TRBV5-6 with TRBJ2-5; no clear D gene. TRBJ2-7 matches the DNA end more closely, so the J call is doubtful. The CDR3 sequence is 15 residues long. CDR1 is SGHDT and CDR2 is YYEEEE in the germline V gene.

The rearrangement links TRBV10-3 to TRBJ1-2; tentative D call: TRBD1 (5 bases). Germline V gene data show CDR1 as ENHRY and CDR2 as SYGVKD. V lost 3 bases and J 4 bases, leaving 21 bases between the germline ends. This CDR3 spans 17 amino acids. The CDR3 bases are TGTGCCATCAGTGATAGACACAGGAGCGAATCGGGCTATGGCTACACCTTC. Protein product: CAISDRHRSESGYGYTF.

V is TRBV19 and J is TRBJ1-1; D is unclear. The CDR3 is made up of 12 amino acids. The germline V gene encodes CDR1 LNHDA and CDR2 SQIVND (reference sequence). V gave up 2 bases and J gave up 11 bases, with 12 bases separating them. The CDR3 coding sequence is TGTGCCAGTAGTATACGGGGTCCCAAGGCTTTCTTT. Translating gives CASSIRGPKAFF. Using reference TRBV19 and TRBJ1-1 for the parts outside the CDR3, the full variable domain is DGGITQSPKYLFRKEGQNVTLSCEQNLNHDAMYWYRQDPGQGLRLIYYSQIVNDFQKGDIAEGYSVSREKKESFPLTVTSAQKNPTAFYLCASSIRGPKAFFGQGTRLTVV.